The 20 T cell receptor beta chains below come from one sample, sequenced in a study of cytomegalovirus exposure and HLA in healthy donors. Measured with immunoSEQ multiplex PCR; TCRdb has only the in-frame clones, and not every one. Here the sample spans some 140,000 clones, less than 90% being singletons. Sequencing was performed on PBMCs. Every receptor here comes from a man aged 18 to 30 in good health and CMV-seropositive.

J is TRBJ1-2 and V is TRBV6-5; 7 bases match TRBD1. The trim removed 1 base at V and 2 bases at J, leaving 7 bases unmatched. CDR3 size: 16 residues. The germline V gene encodes CDR1 MNHEY and CDR2 SVGAGI. CDR3 amino acids: CASSYYVLTGNYGYTF. The CDR3 DNA is TGTGCCAGCAGTTACTATGTCCTGACAGGGAACTATGGCTACACCTTC.

The chain is built from TRBV9 and TRBJ1-6; 8 bases are a match to TRBD1. Per the germline V gene, CDR1 is SGDLS and CDR2 is YYNGEE. The CDR3 is 15 amino acids. The junction had 9 bases not matched to a gene; V was cut back by 4 bases and J by 9 bases. The chain's CDR3 is CASSPSGTGGSPLHF. The CDR3, as DNA: TGTGCCAGCAGCCCCTCCGGGACAGGAGGTTCACCCCTCCACTTT.

The rearrangement joins TRBV14 to TRBJ1-1; TRBD1 matches 8 bases. The V gene's germline CDR1 is SGHDN and CDR2 FVKESK. The trim removed 1 base at V and 1 base at J, leaving 8 bases unmatched. The CDR3 runs to 17 residues. CDR3 region: CASSQVPPGGQNTEAFF. CDR3 DNA: TGTGCCAGCAGCCAAGTTCCCCCAGGGGGCCAGAACACTGAAGCTTTCTTT.

V usage is TRBV30 and J usage is TRBJ1-1, with D possibly being TRBD1 (5 bases). Trimming cost V 8 bases and J 0 bases, with 16 bases left between them. CDR1 and CDR2 (germline): GTSNPN, SVGIG (reference sequence). The CDR3 loop spans 14 amino acids. CDR3 DNA sequence: TGTGCCATCCGGCGGCAGGGAATGAACACTGAAGCTTTCTTT. It encodes CAIRRQGMNTEAFF.

The rearrangement links TRBV29-1 to TRBJ1-2; TRBD1 agrees at 9 bases. This CDR3 comprises 15 residues. The V and J ends lost 3 bases and 7 bases, in that order; junction bases with no gene match: 12. Germline CDR1 reads SQVTM; CDR2 reads ANQGSEA. In DNA form, the CDR3 reads TGCAGCGTTGAGAAGCCCCACTGGACAGGGGTTGGCTACACCTTC. The encoded protein is CSVEKPHWTGVGYTF.

The chain uses TRBV29-1 and TRBJ1-2; 9 bases agree with TRBD1. This CDR3 has 12 amino acids. Germline values: CDR1 SQVTM, CDR2 ANQGSEA. With V trimmed by 6 bases and J by 8 bases, 7 bases remained unmatched. The CDR3 here is CSVATGGWGYTF. The CDR3 DNA is TGCAGCGTGGCAACAGGGGGCTGGGGCTACACCTTC. The complete variable domain, with remaining parts taken from reference TRBV29-1 and TRBJ1-2, reads SAVISQKPSRDICQRGTSLTIQCQVDSQVTMMFWYRQQPGQSLTLIATANQGSEATYESGFVIDKFPISRPNLTFSTLTVSNMSPEDSSIYLCSVATGGWGYTFGSGTRLTVV.

The chain uses TRBV5-6 and TRBJ2-4; no reliable D call. The CDR3 sequence is 13 residues long. CDR1 is SGHDT, CDR2 YYEEEE, per germline. V gave up 3 bases and J gave up 8 bases, with 12 bases separating them. CDR3 sequence: CASSSGTMDIQYF. The CDR3 DNA reads TGTGCCAGCAGCTCTGGCACCATGGACATTCAGTACTTC.

The rearrangement uses TRBV7-6 and TRBJ2-1; 11 bases fit TRBD2. The CDR3 runs to 17 residues. V was pared by 1 base and J by 7 bases, with 9 bases of the junction left unmatched. Germline V lookup: CDR1 SGHVS, CDR2 FNYEAQ. CDR3 residues: CASSLEIAGGPNNEQFF. DNA of the CDR3: TGTGCCAGCAGCTTAGAAATAGCGGGAGGGCCAAATAATGAGCAGTTCTTC.

This clone was counted a single time. This rearrangement joins TRBV7-3 to TRBJ2-1, with 9 bases fitting TRBD2. Germline CDR1 reads SGHTA; CDR2 reads FQGTGA. The CDR3 runs to 16 residues. J was trimmed by 6 bases and V by 2 bases; bases with no gene match: 8. The CDR3 region has the DNA TGTGCCAGCAGCTTATCAGCGGGAGGACCCCGCAATGAGCAGTTCTTC. This translates into CASSLSAGGPRNEQFF.

The J gene is TRBJ1-1, the V gene TRBV19, with no clear D. CDR3 length equals 14 residues. V dropped 0 bases and J dropped 2 bases, with 7 bases sitting between them. The germline CDR1 and CDR2 sequences are LNHDA and SQIVND (reference sequence). The CDR3 region has the DNA TGTGCCAGTAGTATAGACGAGGAAAACACTGAAGCTTTCTTT. Translation: CASSIDEENTEAFF.

This clone was seen once. CDR3 DNA sequence: TGTGCCAGCAGCCGGGCAGGGAACGCGAACACTGAAGCTTTCTTT. Amino acids: CASSRAGNANTEAFF. The rearrangement uses TRBV7-6 and TRBJ1-1, with a tentative D call TRBD1 (5 bases). The CDR3 loop spans 15 amino acids. Trimming took 5 bases from V and 1 from J, leaving 14 bases between them. Germline-derived CDR1 and CDR2 are SGHVS and FNYEAQ.

This clone was picked up one time. The chain carries TRBV6-6 and TRBJ1-2; 7 nucleotides align to TRBD1. Looked up from germline, CDR1 is MNHNY and CDR2 is SVGAGI (reference sequence). The CDR3 contains 13 residues. V shed 0 bases and J 10 bases; nucleotides not matched to a gene: 5. The CDR3 DNA follows: TGTGCCAGCAGTTACTCCGGGACAGCGACCTACACCTTC. Residues: CASSYSGTATYTF.

This rearrangement joins TRBV7-8 to TRBJ1-4; no clear D gene. V lost 5 bases and J lost 0, with 10 bases in between. The CDR3 has 15 amino acids. Germline assignment: CDR1 SGHVS and CDR2 FQNEAQ. The CDR3 is CASSVSEATNEKLFF. Here the CDR3 DNA reads TGTGCCAGCAGCGTGTCCGAGGCAACTAATGAAAAACTGTTTTTT.

This chain uses TRBV7-6 with TRBJ2-2, with 10 nucleotides matching TRBD1. V lost 5 bases to trimming and J lost 4 bases; unmatched junction nucleotides: 10. CDR1 is SGHVS, CDR2 FNYEAQ, per germline. This CDR3 contains 17 residues. CDR3 in amino acids: CASSPRTGGRVTGELFF. The CDR3 DNA reads as TGTGCCAGCAGCCCCCGGACAGGGGGTCGAGTCACCGGGGAGCTGTTTTTT. Together with reference TRBV7-6 and TRBJ2-2, the CDR3 gives the full variable domain: GAGVSQSPRYKVTKRGQDVALRCDPISGHVSLYWYRQALGQGPEFLTYFNYEAQQDKSGLPNDRFSAERPEGSISTLTIQRTEQRDSAMYRCASSPRTGGRVTGELFFGEGSRLTVL.

This clone occurred once. This chain connects TRBV29-1 to TRBJ2-5, with D unclear. There are 12 residues in the CDR3. Trimming took 1 base from V and 1 from J, leaving 4 bases between them. In germline, CDR1 is SQVTM, CDR2 ANQGSEA. CDR3 DNA: TGCAGCGTTGAAGTCCTCCAAGAGACCCAGTACTTC. Protein product: CSVEVLQETQYF.

The chain links TRBV19 to TRBJ1-5; D is undetermined. V gave up 0 bases and J gave up 9 bases, with 9 bases separating them. From germline, CDR1 is LNHDA and CDR2 SQIVND (reference sequence). This CDR3 is built from 13 residues. CDR3 loop: CASSIDQAGPQHF. CDR3 bases: TGTGCCAGTAGTATAGATCAGGCAGGGCCCCAGCATTTT.

This clone came up once. This rearrangement joins TRBV6-5 to TRBJ2-2; no definite D call. The CDR3 loop spans 13 amino acids. V was clipped by 6 bases and J by 5 bases, with 10 bases between them. CDR1 is MNHEY, CDR2 SVGAGI, per germline. The CDR3 coding sequence is TGTGCCAGCAGCCGCACTCGGACCGGGGAGCTGTTTTTT. As protein: CASSRTRTGELFF.

This chain links TRBV7-2 with TRBJ1-5; no clear D. Germline CDR1 reads SGHTA; CDR2 reads FQGNSA. With 1 base removed from V and 12 bases from J, the gap between germline ends came to 10 bases. This CDR3 has 12 amino acids. DNA for the CDR3: TGTGCCAGCAGCTTAGACGCAGGAATCCAGCATTTT. It is translated as CASSLDAGIQHF.

The V gene is TRBV30, the J gene TRBJ2-5, with D possibly TRBD1 on 5 matching bases. V shed 0 bases and J shed 5 bases, with 13 bases lying between them. The CDR3 contains 14 residues. Germline-derived CDR1 and CDR2 are GTSNPN and SVGIG (reference sequence). CDR3 nucleotides: TGTGCCTGGAGTGTACAGGTACCATCGGAGACCCAGTACTTC. Translation gives CAWSVQVPSETQYF.

The chain joins TRBV7-3 to TRBJ2-7; D is perhaps TRBD1 (5 bases). Germline lookup yields CDR1 SGHTA and CDR2 FQGTGA. The CDR3 totals 16 residues. The V and J ends lost 5 bases and 3 bases respectively, with 20 bases between them. This chain's CDR3 is CASSQEENRLVYEQYF. In DNA, the CDR3 is TGTGCCAGCAGCCAAGAGGAGAACAGGCTCGTCTACGAGCAGTACTTC.